The rows below give T cell receptor beta chains drawn from one sample of a study of blood T cell repertoires in COVID-19. This table comes from immunoSEQ multiplex PCR, and its TCRdb copy is limited to in-frame clones, with some not included. The sample includes under 95,000 clones, around four fifths seen only once; the top ten take roughly 30%. The source material was peripheral blood. These receptors all stem from a woman older than 75 with active or convalescent COVID-19. The CDR3 runs from the conserved cysteine through the conserved F or W. Fields, in order: V gene, clone size, D gene, J gene, CDR3 DNA, CDR3 protein. The D gene is left open where the match is weak. Some rows have no size entry. The others give once, few or many, or a class for an expanded clone.

v_gene: TRBV11-1
abundance: NA
d_gene: TRBD1
j_gene: TRBJ1-1
CDR3nt: TGTGCCAGCGCGAAGGGACAGGTCTTTGACACTGAAGCTTTCTTT
CDR3aa: CASAKGQVFDTEAFF

v_gene: TRBV7-8
abundance: NA
d_gene: TRBD2
j_gene: TRBJ2-1
CDR3nt: TGTGCCAGCAGCTTAGTAGGACTAGCGGGGAGATACAATGAGCAGTTCTTC
CDR3aa: CASSLVGLAGRYNEQFF

v_gene: TRBV27
abundance: once
d_gene: NA
j_gene: TRBJ1-1
CDR3nt: TGTGCCAGCAGTCCCCTATTCGTCTCCGGACGGAGGGACACTGAAGCTTTCTTT
CDR3aa: CASSPLFVSGRRDTEAFF

v_gene: TRBV7-2
abundance: NA
d_gene: NA
j_gene: TRBJ1-2
CDR3nt: TGTGCCAGCAGCTTAGCGGGCTTGGGCGGCTACACCTTC
CDR3aa: CASSLAGLGGYTF

v_gene: TRBV29-1
abundance: NA
d_gene: NA
j_gene: TRBJ2-1
CDR3nt: TGCAGCGTCTCCAGGGGCGGGAGATACAATGAGCAGTTCTTC
CDR3aa: CSVSRGGRYNEQFF

v_gene: TRBV2
abundance: NA
d_gene: NA
j_gene: TRBJ1-1
CDR3nt: TGTGCCAGCACTGTAAACACTGAAGCTTTCTTT
CDR3aa: CASTVNTEAFF

v_gene: TRBV6-6
abundance: NA
d_gene: NA
j_gene: TRBJ1-6
CDR3nt: TGTGCCAGCAGTTTAGAACGGGTTAATTCACCCCTCCACTTT
CDR3aa: CASSLERVNSPLHF

v_gene: TRBV27
abundance: NA
d_gene: TRBD1
j_gene: TRBJ1-1
CDR3nt: TGTGCCAGCAGTTTATGGGACAGCCCGAACACTGAAGCTTTCTTT
CDR3aa: CASSLWDSPNTEAFF

v_gene: TRBV5-1
abundance: NA
d_gene: NA
j_gene: TRBJ1-3
CDR3nt: TGCGCCAGCAGCCGAGATGGAAACACCATATATTTT
CDR3aa: CASSRDGNTIYF

v_gene: TRBV3-1/TRBV3-2
abundance: NA
d_gene: NA
j_gene: TRBJ1-1
CDR3nt: TGTGCCAGCAGCCAAAACCGGGGCACTGAAGCTTTCTTT
CDR3aa: CASSQNRGTEAFF

v_gene: TRBV19
abundance: NA
d_gene: NA
j_gene: TRBJ1-5
CDR3nt: TGTGCCAGTAGTCGACAGGTGGATCAGCCCCAGCATTTT
CDR3aa: CASSRQVDQPQHF

v_gene: TRBV7-9
abundance: NA
d_gene: TRBD1
j_gene: TRBJ1-2
CDR3nt: TGTGCCAGCAGCTCATACACTATGGGACAGCCCTATGGCTACACCTTC
CDR3aa: CASSSYTMGQPYGYTF

v_gene: TRBV9
abundance: NA
d_gene: TRBD1
j_gene: TRBJ2-2
CDR3nt: TGTGCCAGCAGCGTGGACAGGGGGCGAGGGGAGCTGTTTTTT
CDR3aa: CASSVDRGRGELFF

v_gene: TRBV10-3
abundance: NA
d_gene: TRBD2
j_gene: TRBJ2-2
CDR3nt: TGTGCCATCAGTGTAATGCTAGCGGGAGGGCCCGGGAACACCGGGGAGCTGTTTTTT
CDR3aa: CAISVMLAGGPGNTGELFF

v_gene: TRBV5-6
abundance: NA
d_gene: TRBD1
j_gene: TRBJ2-1
CDR3nt: TGTGCCAGCAGCGCGGACAGGATGAGCTCCTACAATGAGCAGTTCTTC
CDR3aa: CASSADRMSSYNEQFF

v_gene: TRBV12-3/TRBV12-4
abundance: NA
d_gene: NA
j_gene: TRBJ1-6
CDR3nt: TGTGCCAGCAGCTTGGGGGGGCGTTCACCCCTCCACTTT
CDR3aa: CASSLGGRSPLHF